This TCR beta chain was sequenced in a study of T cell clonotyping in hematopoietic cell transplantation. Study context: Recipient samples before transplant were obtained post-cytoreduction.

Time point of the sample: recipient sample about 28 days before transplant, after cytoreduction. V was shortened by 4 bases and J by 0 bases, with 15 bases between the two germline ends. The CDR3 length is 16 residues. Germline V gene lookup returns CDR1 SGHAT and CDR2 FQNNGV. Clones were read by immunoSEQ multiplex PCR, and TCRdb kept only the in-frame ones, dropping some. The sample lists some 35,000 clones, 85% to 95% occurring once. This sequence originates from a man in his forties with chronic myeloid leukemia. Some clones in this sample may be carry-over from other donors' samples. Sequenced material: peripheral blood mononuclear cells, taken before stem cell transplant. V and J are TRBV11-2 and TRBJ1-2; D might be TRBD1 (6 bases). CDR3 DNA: TGTGCCAGCAGCTCACCCCCTCGACAGGCTAACTATGGCTACACCTTC. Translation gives CASSSPPRQANYGYTF.